The 17 T cell receptor beta chains presented below share a single source sample, sequenced in a study of identical twins. TCRdb itself ran the 5' RACE reads through MiXCR, one entry per CDR3 protein. The table lists 350,000 to 600,000 distinct CDR3 sequences, approximately 15% of them singletons. These data also featured in a second study, about yellow fever vaccine responses in identical twins.

The sample was CD4+ T cells sorted from blood. Receptor source: a woman aged 18-30 years in good health.

V is TRBV7-6 and J is TRBJ2-7, with unresolved D. The CDR3 loop spans 14 amino acids. V was pared by 8 bases and J by 0 bases, with 14 bases between. The germline V gene has CDR1 SGHVS and CDR2 FNYEAQ. The CDR3 DNA is TGTGCCAGCTCGCAAGAGTACAGCTCCTACGAGCAGTACTTC. Protein: CASSQEYSSYEQYF.

The chain links TRBV10-3 to TRBJ2-1; D call uncertain. CDR1 is ENHRY, CDR2 SYGVKD, per germline. The V and J ends lost 3 bases and 3 bases respectively, with 15 bases between them. The CDR3 has 16 residues. CDR3 DNA: TGTGCCATCAGTGATCCGACGAGGCCGGTCTACAATGAGCAGTTCTTC. This gives the protein CAISDPTRPVYNEQFF.

This clonotype has a handful of counts. The CDR3 loop reads CASTKAGVGLNTEAFF. CDR3 nucleotides: TGCGCCAGCACTAAGGCCGGCGTGGGGCTGAACACTGAAGCTTTCTTT. This sequence joins TRBV5-1 and TRBJ1-1, with TRBD1 as a possible D gene (5 bases). The CDR3 has 16 residues. V was trimmed by 6 bases and J by 0 bases, leaving 18 bases between them. From germline, CDR1 is SGHRS and CDR2 YFSETQ.

The chain employs TRBV20-1 and TRBJ2-1, with 7 bases matching TRBD1. Germline CDR1 reads DFQATT; CDR2 reads SNEGSKA (reference sequence). This CDR3 spans 15 amino acids. Germline trimming cut 5 bases from V and 4 bases from J; bases unmatched to any gene: 11. The CDR3 loop reads CSAQAPGQLYNEQFF. CDR3 bases: TGCAGTGCTCAAGCTCCGGGACAGTTATACAATGAGCAGTTCTTC.

This clonotype was detected only a few times. The chain is built from TRBV11-2 and TRBJ2-5; 7 bases fit TRBD1. The V gene's germline CDR1 is SGHAT and CDR2 FQNNGV. The CDR3 is 14 amino acids. With 7 bases clipped from V and 5 bases from J, the junction kept 10 bases outside the gene matches. CDR3 sequence: CASTGQTGDETQYF. DNA of the CDR3: TGTGCCAGCACCGGACAAACAGGGGATGAGACCCAGTACTTC.

This sequence joins TRBV9 and TRBJ2-3; no definite D call. The CDR3 is 14 amino acids. V gave up 1 base and J gave up 2 bases, with 8 bases separating them. In germline, CDR1 is SGDLS, CDR2 YYNGEE. CDR3 protein: CASSVTSNTDTQYF. The CDR3 nucleotides read TGTGCCAGCAGCGTAACATCGAACACAGATACGCAGTATTTT. The full variable domain, in which reference TRBV9 and TRBJ2-3 provide the parts outside the CDR3, is DSGVTQTPKHLITATGQRVTLRCSPRSGDLSVYWYQQSLDQGLQFLIQYYNGEERAKGNILERFSAQQFPDLHSELNLSSLELGDSALYFCASSVTSNTDTQYFGPGTRLTVL.

The V gene is TRBV12-3 or TRBV12-4, the J gene TRBJ2-2; 8 bases agree with TRBD2. The V and J ends lost 6 bases and 6 bases, in that order; junction bases with no gene match: 9. The CDR3 is 15 residues long. The CDR3 region has the DNA TGTGCCAGCAGCCTAGGGCCGGGAGGGCCCGGGGAGCTGTTTTTT. Its protein product is CASSLGPGGPGELFF.

J is TRBJ2-3 and V is TRBV20-1; D gene unclear. Looked up from germline, CDR1 is DFQATT and CDR2 is SNEGSKA (reference sequence). The CDR3 totals 12 residues. The V end lost 6 bases, the J end lost 2 bases, and 9 bases lay between the germline ends. The CDR3 coding sequence is TGCAGTGCCCGTGTGTCCACAGATACGCAGTATTTT. Encoded protein: CSARVSTDTQYF.

The chain joins TRBV6-2 or TRBV6-3 to TRBJ2-1; 12 bases are a match to TRBD1. The germline CDR1 and CDR2 sequences are MNHEY and SVGEGT. This CDR3 region has 16 residues. Losses at the gene ends were 7 bases for V and 7 bases for J; bases not matched to a gene: 11. This chain's CDR3 is CASIRGRDRGLNEQFF. CDR3 DNA: TGTGCCAGCATCCGAGGCCGGGACAGGGGGCTTAATGAGCAGTTCTTC.

The J gene is TRBJ2-5, the V gene TRBV6-5; D gene ambiguous. Trimming left V 0 bases short and J 1 base short, with 6 bases between. Germline-derived CDR1 and CDR2 are MNHEY and SVGAGI. The CDR3 has 14 residues. CDR3 residues: CASSYSETQETQYF. The CDR3 region has the DNA TGTGCCAGCAGTTACTCCGAGACCCAAGAGACCCAGTACTTC.

This rearrangement joins TRBV2 to TRBJ2-1; 10 bases are shared with TRBD2. CDR3 size: 15 residues. The J segment lost 6 bases and the V segment lost 2 bases, leaving 4 bases of the junction unmatched. Germline loops: CDR1 SNHLY, CDR2 FYNNEI. The CDR3 coding sequence is TGTGCCAGCAGTGAATTAGCGGGGGGCAGCAATGAGCAGTTCTTC. This encodes CASSELAGGSNEQFF.

This chain connects TRBV5-1 to TRBJ2-6; 8 nucleotides agree with TRBD1. With V trimmed by 4 bases and J by 0 bases, 6 bases remained unmatched. In germline, CDR1 is SGHRS, CDR2 YFSETQ. The CDR3 is 17 amino acids. The CDR3 is CASSGTGGRSGANVLTF. CDR3 nucleotide sequence: TGCGCCAGCAGCGGGACAGGCGGGCGCTCTGGGGCCAACGTCCTGACTTTC.

This clonotype was counted between two and nine times. DNA of the CDR3: TGTGCCAGCAGCAAAGCTGGGACAACACAATGGGAGTCCGCGGGGCAAGAGACCCAGTACTTC. Protein product: CASSKAGTTQWESAGQETQYF. The genes are TRBV21-1 and TRBJ2-5; whether TRBD2, the table's D call, matches the DNA was not checked. TRBV21-1 is annotated as a pseudogene. The CDR3 consists of 21 residues.

V and J are TRBV28 and TRBJ1-5; 7 bases are a match to TRBD1. The CDR3 consists of 12 residues. The ends lost 5 bases at V and 14 bases at J; junction bases unmatched: 9. Germline-derived CDR1 and CDR2 are MDHEN and SYDVKM. In nucleotides, the CDR3 is TGTGCCAGCAGTCCGGGACAGATCAATGAGCATTTT. Encoded protein: CASSPGQINEHF.

This clonotype was detected only a few times. The rearrangement uses TRBV6-5 and TRBJ2-5; 9 bases agree with TRBD1. The trim removed 0 bases at V and 7 bases at J, leaving 3 bases unmatched. The CDR3 consists of 14 residues. Germline CDR1 is MNHEY and CDR2 is SVGAGI. CDR3 nucleotides: TGTGCCAGCAGTTACTCCCGGGACAGGGTGACCCAGTACTTC. Its protein product is CASSYSRDRVTQYF.

This chain connects TRBV20-1 to TRBJ2-7; D gene ambiguous. Trimming removed 5 bases at V and 2 bases at J, with 13 bases between. Germline V gene sequence: CDR1 DFQATT, CDR2 SNEGSKA (reference sequence). The CDR3 runs to 13 residues. In DNA, the CDR3 is TGCAGTGCTCAGCTTCTACGAGCCTACGAGCAGTACTTC. This gives the protein CSAQLLRAYEQYF.

This chain joins TRBV29-1 and TRBJ2-7; D gene uncertain. Trimming shortened V by 0 bases and J by 1 base, and 13 bases separated the two germline ends. Germline loops: CDR1 SQVTM, CDR2 ANQGSEA. The CDR3 consists of 15 residues. The CDR3 here is CSVEDRQQPSYEQYF. The CDR3 DNA sequence: TGCAGCGTTGAAGATCGGCAGCAGCCGTCCTACGAGCAGTACTTC.